This T cell receptor beta chain was recovered during a study of Ad26.COV2.S vaccination and SARS-CoV-2 variants. Study-level background: Recipients of Ad26.COV2.S got it intramuscularly, once or twice 56 days apart.

Germline CDR1 and CDR2: KGHSY and FQNENV. V lost 4 bases to trimming and J lost 0 bases, with 7 bases between them. This CDR3 is 13 amino acids long. Treatment meaning: 19 received Ad26.COV2.S at low or high dose, single or two shots; five or six received placebo; per-sample allocation not given. Material that was analyzed had been drawn on day 63 after the first vaccine or placebo injection. Assay: immunoSEQ multiplex PCR; the TCRdb copy retains only in-frame clones and omits some. This table has fewer than 900,000 clones, about 90% appearing once. The TCR originated in a person between 18 and 59 years old who received the Ad26.COV2.S COVID-19 vaccine or a placebo. This material consisted of peripheral blood, taken in a trial of Ad26.COV2.S vaccine versus placebo. V is TRBV16 and J is TRBJ2-7; D unclear. The CDR3 sequence is CASSLRLSYEQYF. CDR3 sequence (DNA): TGTGCCAGCAGCCTCAGGCTCTCCTACGAGCAGTACTTC. The full variable domain, its missing parts supplied by reference TRBV16 and TRBJ2-7, is GEEVAQTPKHLVRGEGQKAKLYCAPIKGHSYVFWYQQVLKNEFKFLISFQNENVFDETGMPKERFSAKCLPNSPCSLEIQATKLEDSAVYFCASSLRLSYEQYFGPGTRLTVT.